The 13 T cell receptor beta chains reported below all come from one sample, sequenced in a study of blood T cell repertoires in COVID-19. The repertoire was sequenced with immunoSEQ multiplex PCR; TCRdb's copy has only in-frame clones and lacks some. The sample lists tens of thousands of clones, 90% occurring once. The sequenced sample consisted of peripheral blood. These receptors were obtained from a man aged 45 to 65 with active COVID-19.

The chain recombines TRBV9 with TRBJ1-2; D perhaps matches TRBD1 (6 bases). CDR1 is SGDLS, CDR2 YYNGEE, per germline. Trimming cost V 3 bases and J 13 bases, with 19 bases left between them. The CDR3 covers 13 residues. The CDR3 DNA sequence: TGTGCCAGCAGCGCCACAGGGAGCGGACTCCCCACCTTC. Translating gives CASSATGSGLPTF.

The rearrangement joins TRBV6-6 to TRBJ2-5, with D unresolved. The CDR3 has 14 residues. The ends were cut back, 2 bases at V and 2 bases at J, with 9 bases in the middle. The germline V gene has CDR1 MNHNY and CDR2 SVGAGI (reference sequence). Here the CDR3 reads CASSYGVRQETQYF. The CDR3 region has the DNA TGTGCCAGCAGTTACGGTGTCAGGCAAGAGACCCAGTACTTC.

J is TRBJ1-4 and V is TRBV2, with TRBD1 matching 9 bases. V shed 3 bases and J 7 bases; nucleotides not matched to a gene: 9. The CDR3 is 16 amino acids. The germline gives CDR1 SNHLY, CDR2 FYNNEI. The CDR3 region is CASSDPNRGRGEKLFF. In nucleotides, the CDR3 is TGTGCCAGCAGTGACCCTAACAGGGGGCGCGGTGAAAAACTGTTTTTT.

V and J are TRBV27 and TRBJ2-1; TRBD1 matches at 7 bases. Trimming at V came to 5 bases and at J to 8 bases, leaving 9 bases not matched to a gene. The CDR3 contains 14 residues. The germline V gene has CDR1 MNHEY and CDR2 SMNVEV (reference sequence). In DNA form, the CDR3 reads TGTGCCAGCAGTGAGGACAGGTTAATTCATGAGCAGTTCTTC. Amino acids: CASSEDRLIHEQFF.

In this sample, this clone turned up once. V gene TRBV7-2 combines with J gene TRBJ2-2; possibly TRBD1 for D (6 bases). Per the germline V gene, CDR1 is SGHTA and CDR2 is FQGNSA. V was trimmed by 0 bases and J by 4 bases, leaving 12 bases between them. The CDR3 spans 16 residues. CDR3 sequence: CASSLATGPATGELFF. As DNA, the CDR3 is TGTGCCAGCAGCTTAGCGACAGGTCCGGCCACCGGGGAGCTGTTTTTT.

The genes are TRBV28 and TRBJ1-2, with D possibly matching TRBD1 (6 bases). The CDR3 length is 14 residues. V shed 6 bases and J shed 7 bases, with 18 bases lying between them. Germline V gene lookup returns CDR1 MDHEN and CDR2 SYDVKM. CDR3 region: CASSPGLQGGGYTF. In nucleotides, the CDR3 is TGTGCCAGCAGCCCCGGGTTACAGGGCGGTGGCTACACCTTC.

The chain carries TRBV18 and TRBJ2-5; no clear D. The CDR3 covers 13 residues. Germline lookup yields CDR1 KGHSH and CDR2 LQKENI. The V gene lost 3 bases and the J gene lost 0 bases, with 5 bases spanning the gap. CDR3 sequence (DNA): TGTGCCAGCTCACCCCCTTACCAAGAGACCCAGTACTTC. Its protein is CASSPPYQETQYF.

The rearrangement joins TRBV11-1 to TRBJ2-5, with D maybe TRBD1 (5 bases). The CDR3 loop spans 13 amino acids. Germline V gene lookup returns CDR1 SGHAT and CDR2 FQDESV (reference sequence). V lost 6 bases and J 5 bases, leaving 13 bases between the germline ends. CDR3: CASSSKGWETQYF. The DNA of the CDR3 is TGTGCCAGCAGTTCCAAGGGGTGGGAGACCCAGTACTTC.

The chain uses TRBV6-5 and TRBJ1-2; TRBD1 aligns across 9 bases. CDR1 and CDR2 from the germline V gene are MNHEY and SVGAGI. V was pared by 6 bases and J by 8 bases, with 13 bases of the junction left unmatched. The length of the CDR3 is 15 residues. The CDR3 DNA is TGTGCCAGCAGAGCACCGGGACAGGGTTTCGGCGGCTACACCTTC. Translated: CASRAPGQGFGGYTF.

This chain uses TRBV2 with TRBJ1-5; D gene ambiguous. Germline V gene lookup returns CDR1 SNHLY and CDR2 FYNNEI. CDR3 length: 14 residues. Deletions cut 6 bases from V and 7 bases from J, with 16 bases between. CDR3 protein: CASSDPPSEQPQHF. The CDR3 nucleotides are TGTGCCAGCAGCGATCCCCCCAGTGAACAGCCCCAGCATTTT.

The J gene is TRBJ2-1, the V gene TRBV19, with 10 positions matching TRBD2. Germline CDR1 and CDR2: LNHDA and SQIVND (reference sequence). The CDR3 loop spans 15 amino acids. The V and J ends lost 5 bases and 6 bases, in that order; junction bases with no gene match: 7. The CDR3, as DNA: TGTGCCAGTAGTGGAGAGGGACTAGCGAGCAATGAGCAGTTCTTC. Its translation: CASSGEGLASNEQFF. The whole variable domain, filled in from reference TRBV19 and TRBJ2-1, reads DGGITQSPKYLFRKEGQNVTLSCEQNLNHDAMYWYRQDPGQGLRLIYYSQIVNDFQKGDIAEGYSVSREKKESFPLTVTSAQKNPTAFYLCASSGEGLASNEQFFGPGTRLTVL.

The chain employs TRBV6-5 and TRBJ1-2, with 7 nucleotides matching TRBD1. Germline CDR1 is MNHEY and CDR2 is SVGAGI. Trimming took 2 bases from V and 2 from J; bases not matched to a gene: 8. The CDR3 spans 16 residues. DNA of the CDR3: TGTGCCAGCAGTTACGATTTCTCAGGGGGAAACTATGGCTACACCTTC. This encodes CASSYDFSGGNYGYTF.

The gene calls are TRBV7-2 and TRBJ2-3; D possibly corresponds to TRBD2 (6 bases). The CDR3 runs 15 residues. Germline CDR1 reads SGHTA; CDR2 reads FQGNSA. With 2 bases removed from V and 0 bases from J, the gap between germline ends came to 9 bases. The CDR3 loop reads CASSLRRGSTDTQYF. CDR3 in DNA: TGTGCCAGCAGCTTACGGCGGGGAAGCACAGATACGCAGTATTTT.